The 15 T cell receptor beta chains below were found in one sample sequenced in a study of cytomegalovirus exposure and HLA in healthy donors. PCR employed 60 Vbeta and 13 Jbeta primers. The data were produced by immunoSEQ multiplex PCR, yet TCRdb's version contains in-frame clones alone and is incomplete. This sample has roughly 79,000 clones, with roughly 72% found just once. The source material was PBMCs. The receptors here all came from a woman between 50 and 59 years old in good health and CMV-seropositive.

A note on this clone: Germline and junction disagree at one end, which may indicate a read error. The chain has TRBV7-9 and TRBJ2-1, with D unclear. CDR1 is SEHNR and CDR2 is FQNEAQ in the germline V gene (reference sequence). The CDR3 contains 14 residues. CDR3 protein: CSSSLVGSYNEQFF. The CDR3 DNA is TGTTCCAGCAGTCTAGTGGGCTCCTACAATGAGCAGTTCTTC.

A note on this clone: In the same sample, other DNA sequences code for this CDR3. This rearrangement joins TRBV2 to TRBJ2-3; D call uncertain. The CDR3 consists of 12 residues. Trimming took 2 bases from V and 5 from J, leaving 5 bases between them. CDR1 is SNHLY and CDR2 is FYNNEI in the germline V gene. CDR3 in amino acids: CASSELEDTQYF. In DNA form, the CDR3 reads TGTGCCAGCAGTGAATTAGAAGATACGCAGTATTTT.

As regards this clone: A read error may account for a junction end that differs from germline. This rearrangement joins TRBV7-7 to TRBJ2-5, with D possibly matching TRBD1 (6 bases). Germline CDR1 is SSHAT and CDR2 is FNYEAQ (reference sequence). This CDR3 is built from 15 residues. CDR3 sequence (DNA): TGTGCTAGCAGCTTGGGAACAGGGTACCAAGAGACCCAGTACTTC. It encodes CASSLGTGYQETQYF.

The rearrangement joins TRBV6-5 to TRBJ2-7, with D possibly TRBD1 on 7 matching bases. CDR1 is MNHEY and CDR2 is SVGAGI in the germline V gene. CDR3 length equals 15 residues. With 5 bases removed from V and 5 bases from J, the gap between germline ends came to 19 bases. The DNA of the CDR3 is TGTGCCAGCAGTACAGGGGCGGGAAGGACCAACGAGCAGTACTTC. This encodes CASSTGAGRTNEQYF.

This chain joins TRBV7-2 and TRBJ2-1, with 11 positions matching TRBD2. V lost 6 bases and J lost 1; bases outside the gene matches: 2. The CDR3 consists of 15 residues. Germline values: CDR1 SGHTA, CDR2 FQGNSA. CDR3 residues: CASRVAGGSYNEQFF. The CDR3, as DNA: TGTGCCAGCAGGGTAGCGGGAGGGTCCTACAATGAGCAGTTCTTC.

J is TRBJ1-4 and V is TRBV18; D is undetermined. Germline V lookup: CDR1 KGHSH, CDR2 LQKENI. The CDR3 extends over 14 amino acids. Trimming pared 6 bases from V and 6 bases from J, leaving 14 bases between. The CDR3 region has the DNA TGTGCCAGCTCCCCTGTTGCGGGCGATGAAAAACTGTTTTTT. This gives the protein CASSPVAGDEKLFF.

The rearrangement uses TRBV27 and TRBJ2-7; TRBD2 agrees at 7 bases. The germline V gene encodes CDR1 MNHEY and CDR2 SMNVEV (reference sequence). The length of the CDR3 is 17 residues. The ends lost 1 base at V and 3 bases at J; junction bases unmatched: 12. The CDR3 bases are TGTGCCAGCAGTTTATATAAGCGAGGGACTAATGTCTACGAGCAGTACTTC. Translated: CASSLYKRGTNVYEQYF.

This rearrangement joins TRBV11-2 to TRBJ1-1, with TRBD1 as a possible D gene (6 bases). The CDR3 has 15 amino acids. Germline CDR1 and CDR2: SGHAT and FQNNGV. V was shortened by 3 bases and J by 0 bases, with 11 bases between the two germline ends. In nucleotides, the CDR3 is TGTGCCAGCAGCTTTGGGGGCGCTTTGAACACTGAAGCTTTCTTT. This encodes CASSFGGALNTEAFF.

This clone has just a few counts. The chain couples TRBV5-4 to TRBJ1-3; TRBD1 might be the D (5 bases). The CDR3 has 14 residues. Germline V gives CDR1 SGHNT, CDR2 YYREEE (reference sequence). Trimming shortened V by 2 bases and J by 2 bases, and 8 bases separated the two germline ends. The CDR3 protein is CASSFGGAGNTIYF. The DNA for the CDR3 is TGTGCCAGCAGCTTCGGGGGGGCTGGAAACACCATATATTTT.

In this sample, this clone turned up once. This sequence joins TRBV18 and TRBJ2-7, with D possibly matching TRBD2 (5 bases). Germline V gene lookup returns CDR1 KGHSH and CDR2 LQKENI. The ends were cut back, 2 bases at V and 4 bases at J, with 9 bases in the middle. The CDR3 has 13 amino acids. In DNA, the CDR3 is TGTGCCAGCTCACCATCGAGAGGGTACGAGCAGTACTTC. Translated, it gives CASSPSRGYEQYF. The variable domain in full, completed from reference TRBV18 and TRBJ2-7, reads NAGVMQNPRHLVRRRGQEARLRCSPMKGHSHVYWYRQLPEEGLKFMVYLQKENIIDESGMPKERFSAEFPKEGPSILRIQQVVRGDSAAYFCASSPSRGYEQYFGPGTRLTVT.

The chain uses TRBV6-5 and TRBJ2-5; 7 bases match TRBD1. J lost 0 bases, V lost 4 bases, and 8 bases had no gene match. The CDR3 is 16 amino acids. From germline, CDR1 is MNHEY and CDR2 SVGAGI. The CDR3 sequence is CASSLTGAGYQETQYF. The CDR3 nucleotides read TGTGCCAGCAGTTTAACAGGGGCCGGGTACCAAGAGACCCAGTACTTC.

V and J are TRBV10-1 and TRBJ2-1; 8 bases fit TRBD1. CDR1 and CDR2 from the germline V gene are WNHNN and SYGVQD (reference sequence). V was clipped by 3 bases and J by 4 bases; unmatched bases: 8. The CDR3 is 16 amino acids. The CDR3 protein is CASSDTGTGPYNEQFF. As DNA, the CDR3 is TGCGCCAGCAGTGACACAGGGACAGGCCCGTACAATGAGCAGTTCTTC.

CDR3 loop: CASSLVAGTGELFF. The CDR3 region has the DNA TGTGCCAGCAGCTTGGTGGCGGGAACCGGGGAGCTGTTTTTT. This chain uses TRBV5-6 with TRBJ2-2; D possibly corresponds to TRBD2 (6 bases). V was cut by 0 bases and J by 5 bases, with 8 bases left in between. Per germline, CDR1 SGHDT and CDR2 YYEEEE. CDR3 length equals 14 residues.

The V and J genes are TRBV6-1 and TRBJ1-2; D is ambiguous. The CDR3 is 13 residues long. Germline V gene sequence: CDR1 MNHNS, CDR2 SASEGT. Trimming stripped 4 bases from V and 3 bases from J, with 9 bases between. The CDR3 is CASSVGPDYGYTF. For the CDR3, the DNA is TGTGCCAGCAGTGTTGGTCCGGACTATGGCTACACCTTC.

The V gene is TRBV6-5, the J gene TRBJ2-5; possibly TRBD2 for D (5 bases). Germline V gene lookup returns CDR1 MNHEY and CDR2 SVGAGI. Trimming removed 5 bases from V and 5 bases from J, with 18 bases in between. This CDR3 has 15 amino acids. CDR3 DNA: TGTGCCAGCAGTCCACCCCCCTCCGGGATGGAGACCCAGTACTTC. This gives the protein CASSPPPSGMETQYF.